Included here is one TCR beta chain sequence, with context. The CDR3 length is 15 residues. The V gene lost 0 bases and the J gene lost 8 bases, with 11 bases spanning the gap. Per germline, CDR1 MNHEY and CDR2 SMNVEV (reference sequence). The record originates from a study of blood T cell repertoires in COVID-19. Study at large: PBMCs, B-cell-depleted T cells, or T cells provided the cDNA or gDNA that made up the material.

TCRdb's table, derived via immunoSEQ multiplex PCR, lists solely in-frame clones and lacks some. The profile shows roughly 200,000 clones, about four fifths of them singletons. The sample taken for sequencing was peripheral blood. The clonotype originates from a man in his fifties or sixties with acute or convalescent COVID-19. This sequence joins TRBV27 and TRBJ1-6; D gene unclear. The CDR3 nucleotides are TGTGCCAGCAGTTTATCTCTGGGTGGGCATTCACCCCTCCACTTT. This encodes CASSLSLGGHSPLHF.